This TCR beta chain is from a study of cytomegalovirus exposure and HLA in healthy donors. Study-level results: Later analysis associated a missense DCLRE1C variant with TCR beta V- and J-gene trimming.

Trimming shortened V by 6 bases and J by 3 bases, and 15 bases separated the two germline ends. The CDR3 is 14 amino acids. Germline loops: CDR1 MNHNY, CDR2 SVGAGI (reference sequence). As to this clone: Its antigen remains unidentified.

PCR involved 60 Vbeta and 13 Jbeta primers. Profiling relied on immunoSEQ multiplex PCR, and the TCRdb table lists in-frame clones only, not all of them. The sample consists of 130,000 or so clones, about two thirds of them appearing once. The sample was PBMCs. This sequence was found in a middle-aged man in good health and CMV-seropositive. The chain is built from TRBV6-6 and TRBJ2-7, with a possible D match to TRBD1 (6 bases). The CDR3 DNA reads as TGTGCCAGCAGATCAACAGGGCCATACTACGAGCAGTACTTC. Translation: CASRSTGPYYEQYF.